What follows are 13 T cell receptor beta chains derived from one specimen sequenced in a study of blood T cell repertoires in COVID-19 (dated by TCRdb to between 2020 and 2021). The library was prepared using the immunoSEQ multiplex PCR assay. TCRdb provides this immuneACCESS table in a form limited to in-frame rearrangements. Some clones are lacking; in checked studies, under half of them reflect an unresolved V gene, and why the rest are absent is not known. The sample has over 100,000 clones on record, roughly 90% of them singletons. The leading ten clones occupy roughly 5.2% of the sample. Sequenced input: peripheral blood. The receptors derive from a woman aged 45 to 65 with COVID-19, enrolled during active disease.

The rearrangement joins TRBV20-1 to TRBJ2-1; a possible D gene is TRBD2 (7 bases). Trimming left V 3 bases short and J 2 bases short, with 14 bases between. The CDR3 is 15 amino acids. CDR1 DFQATT and CDR2 SNEGSKA come from the germline V gene (reference sequence). The CDR3, as DNA: TGCAGTGCTAGTTTGCGGGGGCCCACCTACAATGAGCAGTTCTTC. This translates into CSASLRGPTYNEQFF.

This clone was picked up one time. The chain has TRBV2 and TRBJ1-2, with D perhaps TRBD1 (5 bases). Per the germline V gene, CDR1 is SNHLY and CDR2 is FYNNEI. Trimming pared 3 bases from V and 4 bases from J, leaving 12 bases between. The CDR3 is 14 residues long. Here the CDR3 reads CASSDKGPGYGYTF. CDR3 sequence (DNA): TGTGCCAGCAGTGATAAGGGGCCGGGCTATGGCTACACCTTC. Looking up the rest from reference TRBV2 and TRBJ1-2 gives the full variable domain: EPEVTQTPSHQVTQMGQEVILRCVPISNHLYFYWYRQILGQKVEFLVSFYNNEISEKSEIFDDQFSVERPDGSNFTLKIRSTKLEDSAMYFCASSDKGPGYGYTFGSGTRLTVV.

Only a few counts were recorded for this clone. The chain combines TRBV4-2 with TRBJ1-6, with 11 bases fitting TRBD1. CDR3 length equals 18 residues. V trimming: 0 bases; J trimming: 5 bases; junction bases outside the gene matches: 6. Germline CDR1 LGHNA, CDR2 YNFKEQ. CDR3 sequence reads: CASSQDMDRGRNNSPLHF. CDR3 DNA: TGTGCCAGCAGCCAAGATATGGACAGGGGGCGAAATAATTCACCCCTCCACTTT.

The count of this clone is one. This rearrangement joins TRBV7-3 to TRBJ2-3, with 12 nucleotides matching TRBD2. The V gene's germline CDR1 is SGHTA and CDR2 FQGTGA. The CDR3 totals 16 residues. Losses at the gene ends were 2 bases for V and 6 bases for J; bases not matched to a gene: 6. This chain's CDR3 is CASSLELAGGKDTQYF. CDR3 bases: TGTGCCAGCAGCTTAGAACTAGCGGGGGGAAAGGATACGCAGTATTTT.

This chain links TRBV18 with TRBJ1-1, with a possible D match to TRBD1 (6 bases). CDR1 is KGHSH and CDR2 is LQKENI in the germline V gene. V lost 3 bases, J lost 10 bases, and 18 bases lay in between. CDR3 length: 14 residues. Written as DNA, the CDR3 is TGTGCCAGCTCACCTGAGGGCTCCAAAGGGGGAGCTTTCTTT. It translates to CASSPEGSKGGAFF.

This sequence joins TRBV19 and TRBJ2-3, with 9 bases that match TRBD1. The CDR3 covers 15 residues. Per the germline V gene, CDR1 is LNHDA and CDR2 is SQIVND (reference sequence). V shed 5 bases, J shed 3 bases, and the junction held 6 bases outside the gene matches. This chain's CDR3 is CASSDRDRVTDTQYF. The CDR3 region has the DNA TGTGCCAGTAGTGACCGGGACAGGGTTACAGATACGCAGTATTTT.

This clone turned up a few times. The chain is built from TRBV3-1 (or the pseudogene TRBV3-2) and TRBJ2-7, with 8 bases aligning to TRBD1. V was pared by 2 bases and J by 4 bases, with 19 bases of the junction left unmatched. The CDR3 has 19 residues. Germline lookup yields CDR1 LGHDT and CDR2 YNNKEL (reference sequence). In DNA form, the CDR3 reads TGTGCCAGCAGCCAACCCTCTCTGGCCCTGCCGGGACAGGAGTACGAGCAGTACTTC. It specifies CASSQPSLALPGQEYEQYF.

The chain is built from TRBV10-3 and TRBJ2-3; D is perhaps TRBD1 (6 bases). Germline loops: CDR1 ENHRY, CDR2 SYGVKD. V dropped 3 bases and J dropped 8 bases, with 21 bases sitting between them. There are 16 residues in the CDR3. The CDR3 is CAISDEGTRAFGTQYF. The CDR3 DNA sequence: TGTGCCATCAGTGACGAAGGGACAAGAGCCTTTGGTACGCAGTATTTT.

The chain links TRBV7-3 to TRBJ2-3; TRBD2 matches at 11 bases. This CDR3 has 14 residues. Germline CDR1 SGHTA, CDR2 FQGTGA. The ends lost 2 bases at V and 6 bases at J; junction bases unmatched: 1. The CDR3 loop is CASSLSSGGDTQYF. The CDR3, as DNA: TGTGCCAGCAGCTTATCTAGCGGGGGGGATACGCAGTATTTT.

The chain uses TRBV19 and TRBJ2-5; D is perhaps TRBD1 (6 bases). With 4 bases removed from V and 2 bases from J, the gap between germline ends came to 8 bases. The CDR3 sequence is 13 residues long. Germline CDR1 is LNHDA and CDR2 is SQIVND (reference sequence). In DNA form, the CDR3 reads TGTGCCAGTAGTACAGGGGAGCAAGAGACCCAGTACTTC. It codes for CASSTGEQETQYF.

The chain employs TRBV28 and TRBJ1-1, with 9 nucleotides matching TRBD1. CDR1 and CDR2 from the germline V gene are MDHEN and SYDVKM. After removal of 3 bases from V and 5 bases from J, the junction contained 7 bases not matched to a gene. This CDR3 has 15 residues. CDR3 DNA: TGTGCCAGCAGTTTGGCGGGACAGGGAGGAACTGAAGCTTTCTTT. It yields the protein CASSLAGQGGTEAFF.

The CDR3 here is CASSDSWDTAGSGELFF. As DNA, the CDR3 is TGTGCCAGCAGTGACTCATGGGACACCGCAGGGTCCGGGGAGCTGTTTTTT. The J gene is TRBJ2-2, the V gene TRBV2; tentative D call: TRBD1 (6 bases). Germline values: CDR1 SNHLY, CDR2 FYNNEI. The CDR3 sequence is 17 residues long. V dropped 3 bases and J dropped 6 bases, with 20 bases sitting between them.

This clone was recorded only once. V and J are TRBV7-9 and TRBJ1-3; no definite D call. The CDR3 length is 15 residues. Germline V gene lookup returns CDR1 SEHNR and CDR2 FQNEAQ (reference sequence). The V gene lost 1 base and the J gene lost 0 bases, with 7 bases spanning the gap. This CDR3 is CASSLEQLSGNTIYF. For the CDR3, the DNA is TGTGCCAGCAGCTTAGAACAGCTCTCTGGAAACACCATATATTTT.